The following is a T cell receptor (beta chain) sequence with its context. TCRdb redid the calling of the RT-PCR reads with MiXCR, one entry per CDR3 protein. The sample has almost 700,000 distinct CDR3 sequences, 12% to 15% seen once. V lost 2 bases to trimming and J lost 4 bases, with 12 bases between them. This CDR3 has 14 amino acids. The V gene's germline CDR1 is SGHDT and CDR2 YYEEEE. The specimen sequenced was memory CD4+ T cells from blood. This clonotype originated in a female donor in good health, serving as a healthy control. The chain joins TRBV5-6 to TRBJ2-5; D call uncertain. The CDR3: CASSFSSGRETQYF. The CDR3, as DNA: TGTGCCAGCAGCTTTTCCTCTGGGCGAGAGACCCAGTACTTC.